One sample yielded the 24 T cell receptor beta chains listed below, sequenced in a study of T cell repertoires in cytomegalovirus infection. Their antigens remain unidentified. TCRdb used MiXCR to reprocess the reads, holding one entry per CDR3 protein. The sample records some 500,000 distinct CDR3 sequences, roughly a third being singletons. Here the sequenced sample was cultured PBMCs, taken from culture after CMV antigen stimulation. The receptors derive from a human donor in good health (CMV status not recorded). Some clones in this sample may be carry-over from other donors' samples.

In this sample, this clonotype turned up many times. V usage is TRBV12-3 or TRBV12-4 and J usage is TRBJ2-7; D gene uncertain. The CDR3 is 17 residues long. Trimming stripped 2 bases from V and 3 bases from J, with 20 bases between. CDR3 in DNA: TGTGCCAGCAGTTTAAGGGCCAGATCACAGCCGGGCTACGAGCAGTACTTC. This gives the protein CASSLRARSQPGYEQYF.

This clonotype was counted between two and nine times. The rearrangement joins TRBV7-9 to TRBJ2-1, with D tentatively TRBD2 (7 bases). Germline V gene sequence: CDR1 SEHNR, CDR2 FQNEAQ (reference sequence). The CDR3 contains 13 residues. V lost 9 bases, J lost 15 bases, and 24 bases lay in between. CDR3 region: CASSGTNDRGGFF. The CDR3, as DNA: TGTGCCAGTTCCGGGACTAACGATAGAGGGGGGTTCTTC.

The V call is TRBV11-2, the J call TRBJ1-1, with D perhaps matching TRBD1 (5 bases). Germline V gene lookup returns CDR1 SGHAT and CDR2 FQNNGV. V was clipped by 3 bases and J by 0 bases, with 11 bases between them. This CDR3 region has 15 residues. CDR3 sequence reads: CASSFIDSLNTEAFF. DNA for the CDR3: TGTGCCAGCAGCTTCATCGACAGTTTGAACACTGAAGCTTTCTTT.

Written as DNA, the CDR3 is TGCAGCGTGTCGGGACAAATGAACACTGAAGCTTTCTTT. This codes for CSVSGQMNTEAFF. This chain links TRBV29-1 with TRBJ1-1; D is perhaps TRBD1 (6 bases). CDR3 size: 13 residues. Germline CDR1 SQVTM, CDR2 ANQGSEA. V was clipped by 6 bases and J by 0 bases, with 11 bases between them.

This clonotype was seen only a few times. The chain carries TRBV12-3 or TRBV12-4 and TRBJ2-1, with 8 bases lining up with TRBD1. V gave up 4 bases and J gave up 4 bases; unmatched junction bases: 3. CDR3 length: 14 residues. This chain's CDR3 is CASSSRQGYNEQFF. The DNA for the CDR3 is TGTGCCAGCAGTTCGAGACAGGGGTACAATGAGCAGTTCTTC.

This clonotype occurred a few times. The CDR3 sequence: CASFAGGGEQYF. The CDR3 DNA reads as TGCGCCAGTTTTGCGGGAGGGGGCGAGCAGTACTTC. The V gene is TRBV10-2, the J gene TRBJ2-7, with 9 bases aligning to TRBD2. Germline trimming cut 9 bases from V and 6 bases from J; bases unmatched to any gene: 6. The CDR3 is 12 residues long. Germline V gives CDR1 WSHSY, CDR2 SAAADI.

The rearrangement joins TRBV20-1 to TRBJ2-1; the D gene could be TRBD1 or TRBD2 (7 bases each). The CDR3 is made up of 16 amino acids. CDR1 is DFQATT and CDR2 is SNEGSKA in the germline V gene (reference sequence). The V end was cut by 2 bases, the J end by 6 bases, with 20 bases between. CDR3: CSARPPMGGGRNEQFF. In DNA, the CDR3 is TGCAGTGCTAGACCACCAATGGGAGGGGGCCGCAATGAGCAGTTCTTC.

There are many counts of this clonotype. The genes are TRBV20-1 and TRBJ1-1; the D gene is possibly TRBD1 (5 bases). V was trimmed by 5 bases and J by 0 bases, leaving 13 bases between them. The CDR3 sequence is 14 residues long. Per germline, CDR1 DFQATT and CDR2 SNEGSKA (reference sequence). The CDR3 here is CSARRGAVNTEAFF. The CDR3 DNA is TGCAGTGCTCGAAGAGGGGCGGTGAACACTGAAGCTTTCTTT.

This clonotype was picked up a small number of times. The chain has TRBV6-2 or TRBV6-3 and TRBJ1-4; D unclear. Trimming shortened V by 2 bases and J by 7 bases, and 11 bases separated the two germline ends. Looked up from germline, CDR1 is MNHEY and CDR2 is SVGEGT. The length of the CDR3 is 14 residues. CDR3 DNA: TGTGCCAGCAGTTACCGTCGCGTGGGTGAAAAACTGTTTTTT. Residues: CASSYRRVGEKLFF.

Written as DNA, the CDR3 is TGCAGCGTTGTGACTAGCGTAGAGACCCAGTACTTC. It encodes CSVVTSVETQYF. The J gene is TRBJ2-5, the V gene TRBV29-1; 8 bases are shared with TRBD2. CDR3 length: 12 residues. Germline V gene lookup returns CDR1 SQVTM and CDR2 ANQGSEA. The V and J ends lost 4 bases and 4 bases, in that order; junction bases with no gene match: 2.

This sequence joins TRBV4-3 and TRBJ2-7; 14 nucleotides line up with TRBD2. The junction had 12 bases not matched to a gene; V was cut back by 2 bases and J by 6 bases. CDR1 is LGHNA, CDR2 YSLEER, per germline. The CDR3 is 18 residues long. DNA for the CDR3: TGCGCCAGCAGCCAAACCGGGACTAGCGGGAGCTGGTCTCCCGAGCAGTACTTC. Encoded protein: CASSQTGTSGSWSPEQYF.

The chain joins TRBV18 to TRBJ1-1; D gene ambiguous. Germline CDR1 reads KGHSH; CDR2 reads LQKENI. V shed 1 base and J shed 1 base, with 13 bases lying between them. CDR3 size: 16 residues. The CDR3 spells CASSPRPPPGNTEAFF. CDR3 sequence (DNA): TGTGCCAGCTCACCACGGCCCCCGCCCGGGAACACTGAAGCTTTCTTT.

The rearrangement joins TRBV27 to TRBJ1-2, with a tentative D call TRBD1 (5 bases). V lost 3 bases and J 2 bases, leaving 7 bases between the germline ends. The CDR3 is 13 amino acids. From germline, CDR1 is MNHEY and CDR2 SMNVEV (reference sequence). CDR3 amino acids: CASSFWDNYGYTF. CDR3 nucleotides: TGTGCCAGCAGTTTCTGGGACAACTATGGCTACACCTTC.

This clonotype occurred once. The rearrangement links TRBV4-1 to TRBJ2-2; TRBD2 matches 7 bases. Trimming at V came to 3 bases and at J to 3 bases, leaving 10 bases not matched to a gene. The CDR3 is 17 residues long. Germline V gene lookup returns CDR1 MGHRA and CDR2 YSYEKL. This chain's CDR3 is CASSHQKGLGDTGELFF. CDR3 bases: TGCGCCAGCAGCCACCAAAAAGGACTAGGGGACACCGGGGAGCTGTTTTTT.

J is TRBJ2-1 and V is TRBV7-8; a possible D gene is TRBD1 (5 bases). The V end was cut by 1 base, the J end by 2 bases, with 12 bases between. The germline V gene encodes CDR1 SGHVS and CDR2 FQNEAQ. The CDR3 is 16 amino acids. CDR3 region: CASSLVGAGAYNEQFF. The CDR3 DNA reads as TGTGCCAGCAGCTTAGTTGGGGCCGGTGCCTACAATGAGCAGTTCTTC.

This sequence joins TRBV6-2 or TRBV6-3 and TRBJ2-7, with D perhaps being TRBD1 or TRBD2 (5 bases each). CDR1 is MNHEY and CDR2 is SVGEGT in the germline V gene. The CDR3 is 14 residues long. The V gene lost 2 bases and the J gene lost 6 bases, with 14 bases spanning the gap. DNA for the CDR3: TGTGCCAGCAGTTACCCCCCGGGGACGCCCGAGCAGTACTTC. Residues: CASSYPPGTPEQYF.

CDR3 in DNA: TGTGCCAGCAGCTTAAGACCTACAGGGCCCCGAGAACCCTACGAGCAGTACTTC. The encoded protein is CASSLRPTGPREPYEQYF. The chain couples TRBV7-2 to TRBJ2-7; a possible D gene is TRBD1 (6 bases). Germline-derived CDR1 and CDR2 are SGHTA and FQGNSA. V was shortened by 2 bases and J by 2 bases, with 22 bases between the two germline ends. This CDR3 comprises 18 residues.

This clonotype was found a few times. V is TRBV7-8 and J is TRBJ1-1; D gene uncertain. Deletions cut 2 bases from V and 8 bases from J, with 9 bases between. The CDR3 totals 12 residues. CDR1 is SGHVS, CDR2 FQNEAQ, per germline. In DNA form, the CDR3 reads TGTGCCAGCAGCTTACCCAGCATGGAAGCTTTCTTT. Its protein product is CASSLPSMEAFF.

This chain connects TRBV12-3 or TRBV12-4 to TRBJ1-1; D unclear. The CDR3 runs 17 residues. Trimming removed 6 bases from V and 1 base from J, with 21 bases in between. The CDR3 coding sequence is TGTGCCAGCAGCCGACCCTTGGGGATCTCCCAGAACACTGAAGCTTTCTTT. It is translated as CASSRPLGISQNTEAFF.

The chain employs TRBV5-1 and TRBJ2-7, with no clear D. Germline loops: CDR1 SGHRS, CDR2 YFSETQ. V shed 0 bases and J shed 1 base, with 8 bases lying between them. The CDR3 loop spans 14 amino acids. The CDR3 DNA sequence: TGCGCCAGCAGCTTGGTCCAGGCTTCCTACGAGCAGTACTTC. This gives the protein CASSLVQASYEQYF.

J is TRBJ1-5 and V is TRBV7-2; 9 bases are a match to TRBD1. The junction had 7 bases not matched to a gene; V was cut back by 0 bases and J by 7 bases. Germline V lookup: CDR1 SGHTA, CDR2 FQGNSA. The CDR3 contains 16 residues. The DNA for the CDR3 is TGTGCCAGCAGCTTAGCGGACAGGGGAATAGGCCAGCCCCAGCATTTT. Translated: CASSLADRGIGQPQHF.

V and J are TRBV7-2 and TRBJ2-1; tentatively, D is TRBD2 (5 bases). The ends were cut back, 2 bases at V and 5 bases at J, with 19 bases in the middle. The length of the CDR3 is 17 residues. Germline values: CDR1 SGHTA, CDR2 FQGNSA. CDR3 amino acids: CASSLIRGSWKNNEQFF. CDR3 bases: TGTGCCAGCAGCTTAATACGAGGGAGCTGGAAAAACAATGAGCAGTTCTTC.

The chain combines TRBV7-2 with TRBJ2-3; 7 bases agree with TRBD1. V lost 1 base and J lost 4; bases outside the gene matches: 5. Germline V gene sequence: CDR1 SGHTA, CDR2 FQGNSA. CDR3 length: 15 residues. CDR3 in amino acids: CASSLGTGVSDTQYF. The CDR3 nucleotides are TGTGCCAGCAGCTTAGGTACAGGGGTCTCAGATACGCAGTATTTT.

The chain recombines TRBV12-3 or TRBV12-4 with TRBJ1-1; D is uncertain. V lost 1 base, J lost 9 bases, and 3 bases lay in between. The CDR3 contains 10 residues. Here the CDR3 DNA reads TGTGCCAGCAGTTTAGGGAAAGCTTTCTTT. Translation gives CASSLGKAFF.